This TCR beta chain was documented in a study of blood T cell repertoires in COVID-19. TCRdb's table, derived via immunoSEQ multiplex PCR, lists solely in-frame clones and lacks some. The table includes roughly 500,000 clones, roughly 89% detected once. The CDR3 is made up of 16 amino acids. Germline assignment: CDR1 KGHSH and CDR2 LQKENI. Trimming stripped 3 bases from V and 3 bases from J, with 15 bases between. Sequencing was performed on peripheral blood. The TCR was taken from a young man with COVID-19, enrolled during active disease. This rearrangement joins TRBV18 to TRBJ2-4; D is possibly TRBD2 (6 bases). The CDR3 region is CASSPPGDGVKNIQYF. The CDR3, as DNA: TGTGCCAGCTCACCCCCGGGGGATGGTGTCAAAAACATTCAGTACTTC.